The next 16 T cell receptor beta chains were all read from a single sample in a study of cytomegalovirus exposure and HLA in healthy donors. Generated by immunoSEQ multiplex PCR, the TCRdb table keeps only in-frame clones and is missing some. The repertoire holds 110,000 to 150,000 clones, with around 93% as singletons. The sequencing input was PBMCs. These receptors all come from a man in his late teens or twenties in good health and CMV-seropositive.

The chain is built from TRBV27 and TRBJ1-1; D may be TRBD1 (5 bases). The CDR3 contains 16 residues. Germline-derived CDR1 and CDR2 are MNHEY and SMNVEV (reference sequence). Trimming left V 3 bases short and J 2 bases short, with 16 bases between. The CDR3 bases are TGTGCCAGCAGTTTTGGGGTCCCAGGGATCAACACTGAAGCTTTCTTT. It is translated as CASSFGVPGINTEAFF.

The chain carries TRBV30 and TRBJ2-2, with D unresolved. Trimming left V 1 base short and J 6 bases short, with 6 bases between. The length of the CDR3 is 12 residues. Germline assignment: CDR1 GTSNPN and CDR2 SVGIG (reference sequence). The CDR3 here is CAWSALSGELFF. For the CDR3, the DNA is TGTGCCTGGAGTGCTCTCTCCGGGGAGCTGTTTTTT.

The chain combines TRBV6-6 with TRBJ1-4; D remains unclear. CDR1 is MNHNY and CDR2 is SVGAGI in the germline V gene (reference sequence). The CDR3 is 13 residues long. The V end lost 0 bases, the J end lost 8 bases, and 7 bases lay between the germline ends. For the CDR3, the DNA is TGTGCCAGCAGTTACTCACGGGTGGAAAAACTGTTTTTT. Residues: CASSYSRVEKLFF.

The rearrangement joins TRBV10-3 to TRBJ2-7, with 10 bases matching TRBD1. CDR1 ENHRY and CDR2 SYGVKD come from the germline V gene. Trimming cost V 7 bases and J 12 bases; bases outside gene matches: 9. This CDR3 has 12 amino acids. The CDR3 sequence: CAIIATGGYLYF. CDR3 sequence (DNA): TGTGCCATCATCGCGACAGGGGGCTACCTGTACTTC.

V gene TRBV19 combines with J gene TRBJ2-1, with 9 bases that match TRBD2. CDR1 and CDR2 (germline): LNHDA, SQIVND (reference sequence). The CDR3 totals 17 residues. With 6 bases clipped from V and 1 base from J, the junction kept 10 bases outside the gene matches. CDR3 residues: CASSLGGGRASYNEQFF. The CDR3 nucleotides read TGTGCCAGTAGCCTCGGGGGCGGGAGGGCATCCTACAATGAGCAGTTCTTC.

CDR3 loop: CASSSSGTSGMDEQFF. The CDR3 DNA is TGCGCCAGCAGCTCCTCCGGGACTAGCGGGATGGATGAGCAGTTCTTC. This sequence joins TRBV5-1 and TRBJ2-1, with TRBD2 matching 13 bases. J was trimmed by 8 bases and V by 3 bases; bases with no gene match: 8. Germline V gene sequence: CDR1 SGHRS, CDR2 YFSETQ. The CDR3 has 16 residues.

In nucleotides, the CDR3 is TGCGCCAGCAGCCAAGAGGCGGGAGGACTTACCGGGGAGCTGTTTTTT. Protein product: CASSQEAGGLTGELFF. The chain joins TRBV4-1 to TRBJ2-2; 8 bases match TRBD2. Germline V gene lookup returns CDR1 MGHRA and CDR2 YSYEKL. V lost 0 bases, J lost 5 bases, and 5 bases stayed unmatched. This CDR3 has 16 residues.

The rearrangement links TRBV2 to TRBJ2-7, with D tentatively TRBD1 (6 bases). Per germline, CDR1 SNHLY and CDR2 FYNNEI. The CDR3 contains 11 residues. The germline V and J ends were trimmed by 4 bases and 7 bases, with 8 bases remaining between them. This CDR3 is CASSVGTEQYF. DNA for the CDR3: TGTGCCAGCAGTGTTGGGACAGAGCAGTACTTC.

V gene TRBV4-2 combines with J gene TRBJ2-3; 9 bases fit TRBD2. The CDR3 is 17 amino acids. In germline, CDR1 is LGHNA, CDR2 YNFKEQ. After removal of 0 bases from V and 5 bases from J, the junction contained 9 bases not matched to a gene. This chain's CDR3 is CASSQDLASGAQDTQYF. CDR3 nucleotide sequence: TGTGCCAGCAGCCAAGATCTGGCTAGCGGGGCACAAGATACGCAGTATTTT.

The V and J genes are TRBV27 and TRBJ1-3; 7 positions agree with TRBD1. The germline CDR1 and CDR2 sequences are MNHEY and SMNVEV (reference sequence). CDR3 length: 14 amino acids. J was trimmed by 8 bases and V by 3 bases; bases with no gene match: 7. CDR3 coding DNA: TGTGCCAGCAGTTTTGCCCCCAGGGGGTACACCATATATTTT. Translation: CASSFAPRGYTIYF.

The chain uses TRBV4-1 and TRBJ2-7, with D uncertain. The germline V gene encodes CDR1 MGHRA and CDR2 YSYEKL. This CDR3 is 14 amino acids long. Trimming took off 0 bases at V and 0 bases at J, with 6 bases between the two ends. CDR3 bases: TGCGCCAGCAGCCAAGAGTCGTCCTCCTACGAGCAGTACTTC. It translates to CASSQESSSYEQYF.

In regard to this clone: One end of the junction is discordant with germline, which a read error may explain. The chain employs TRBV2 and TRBJ2-2, with D perhaps matching TRBD2 (5 bases). CDR3 length: 11 amino acids. Germline CDR1 and CDR2: SNHLY and FYNNEI. CDR3 loop: CASVVVRGAVF. CDR3 DNA sequence: TGTGCCAGCGTGGTTGTCCGGGGAGCTGTTTTT.

V and J are TRBV13 and TRBJ2-1, with D possibly being TRBD2 (6 bases). The ends were cut back, 6 bases at V and 4 bases at J, with 19 bases in the middle. Looked up from germline, CDR1 is PRHDT and CDR2 is FYEKMQ (reference sequence). The CDR3 loop spans 16 amino acids. CDR3 sequence reads: CASRAVGKGTYNEQFF. The CDR3 DNA reads as TGTGCCAGCAGGGCTGTGGGGAAGGGGACTTACAATGAGCAGTTCTTC. Based on the CDR3 plus reference TRBV13 and TRBJ2-1, the full variable domain is AAGVIQSPRHLIKEKRETATLKCYPIPRHDTVYWYQQGPGQDPQFLISFYEKMQSDKGSIPDRFSAQQFSDYHSELNMSSLELGDSALYFCASRAVGKGTYNEQFFGPGTRLTVL.

The V and J genes are TRBV4-1 and TRBJ2-1; D perhaps matches TRBD1 (6 bases). Per germline, CDR1 MGHRA and CDR2 YSYEKL. This CDR3 is 19 amino acids long. Trimming removed 5 bases at V and 5 bases at J, with 28 bases between. The CDR3 nucleotides read TGCGCCAGCAGCGCCTACAGGGTAACCGGGACGTCGAAGGACAATGAGCAGTTCTTC. Its protein product is CASSAYRVTGTSKDNEQFF.

V usage is TRBV7-9 and J usage is TRBJ2-3; 7 nucleotides agree with TRBD2. Germline V gene sequence: CDR1 SEHNR, CDR2 FQNEAQ (reference sequence). The CDR3 has 11 residues. V shed 5 bases and J 11 bases; nucleotides not matched to a gene: 4. CDR3 nucleotides: TGTGCCAGCAGCCGAGGCGGGAGGCAGTATTTT. Translating gives CASSRGGRQYF.

In this sample, this clone turned up once. The gene calls are TRBV18 and TRBJ1-4; 7 nucleotides line up with TRBD1. The trim removed 4 bases at V and 1 base at J, leaving 3 bases unmatched. From germline, CDR1 is KGHSH and CDR2 LQKENI. This CDR3 comprises 15 residues. CDR3 bases: TGTGCCAGCTCACGTAACAGGGGAACTAATGAAAAACTGTTTTTT. Translated: CASSRNRGTNEKLFF.